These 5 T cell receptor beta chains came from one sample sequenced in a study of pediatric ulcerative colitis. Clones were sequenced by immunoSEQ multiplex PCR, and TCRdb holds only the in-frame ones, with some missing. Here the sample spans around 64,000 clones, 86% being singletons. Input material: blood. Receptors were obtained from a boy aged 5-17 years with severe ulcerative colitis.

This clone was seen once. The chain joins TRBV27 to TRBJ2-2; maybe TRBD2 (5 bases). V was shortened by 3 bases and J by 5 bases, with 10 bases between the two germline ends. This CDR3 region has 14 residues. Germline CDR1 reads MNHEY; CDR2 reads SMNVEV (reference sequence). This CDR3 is CASSFSVATGELFF. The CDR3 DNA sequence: TGTGCCAGCAGTTTCTCTGTAGCGACCGGGGAGCTGTTTTTT.

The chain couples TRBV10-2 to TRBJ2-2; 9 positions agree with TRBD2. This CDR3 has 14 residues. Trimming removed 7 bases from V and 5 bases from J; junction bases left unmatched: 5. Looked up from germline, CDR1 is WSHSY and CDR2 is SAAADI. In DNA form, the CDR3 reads TGCGCCAGCACCAGGCTAGCGGGAACCGGGGAGCTGTTTTTT. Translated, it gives CASTRLAGTGELFF.

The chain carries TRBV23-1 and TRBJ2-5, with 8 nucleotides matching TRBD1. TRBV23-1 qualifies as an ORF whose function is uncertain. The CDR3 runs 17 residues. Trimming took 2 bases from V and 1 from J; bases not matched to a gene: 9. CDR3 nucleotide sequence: TGCGCCAGCAGTCAACCGACAGGGGTACGGCGCCAAGAGACCCAGTACTTC. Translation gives CASSQPTGVRRQETQYF.

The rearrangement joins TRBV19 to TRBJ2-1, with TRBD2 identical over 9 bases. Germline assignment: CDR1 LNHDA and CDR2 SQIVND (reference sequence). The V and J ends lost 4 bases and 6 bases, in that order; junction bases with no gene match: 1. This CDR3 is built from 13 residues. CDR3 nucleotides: TGTGCCAGTAGTACGGGACTAGCCAATGAGCAGTTCTTC. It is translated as CASSTGLANEQFF.

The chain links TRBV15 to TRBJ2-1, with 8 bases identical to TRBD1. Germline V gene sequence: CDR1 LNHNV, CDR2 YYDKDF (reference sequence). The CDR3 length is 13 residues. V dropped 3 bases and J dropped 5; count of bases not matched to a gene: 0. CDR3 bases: TGTGCCACCAGCAGGGACAGGGACAATGAGCAGTTCTTC. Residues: CATSRDRDNEQFF.